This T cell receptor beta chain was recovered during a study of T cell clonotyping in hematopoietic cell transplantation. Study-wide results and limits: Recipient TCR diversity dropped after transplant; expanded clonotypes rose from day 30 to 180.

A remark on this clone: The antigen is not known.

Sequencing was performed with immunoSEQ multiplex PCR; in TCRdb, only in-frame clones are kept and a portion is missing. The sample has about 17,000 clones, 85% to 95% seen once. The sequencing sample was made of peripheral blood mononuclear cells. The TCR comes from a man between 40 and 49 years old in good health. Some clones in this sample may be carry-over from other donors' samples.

CDR3 in amino acids: CASRGTGAMENYGYTF. The CDR3 DNA reads TGTGCCAGCCGGGGGACAGGGGCCATGGAAAACTATGGCTACACCTTC. The rearrangement uses TRBV6-6 and TRBJ1-2; 10 nucleotides agree with TRBD1. V shed 8 bases, J shed 2 bases, and the junction held 11 bases outside the gene matches. The CDR3 covers 16 residues. Germline V lookup: CDR1 MNHNY, CDR2 SVGAGI (reference sequence).